These T cell receptor beta chains were read from a single sample in a study of breast tumors, draining lymph nodes, adjacent tissues. TCRdb used MiXCR to reprocess the multiplex PCR reads, holding one entry per CDR3 protein. This table has about 270,000 distinct CDR3 sequences, around 31% appearing once. What was sequenced was axillary lymph node tissue. Every receptor here comes from a female donor with breast cancer. Some clones in this sample may be carry-over from other donors' samples. Both conserved end residues are part of each CDR3. Each record gives: clone size, J gene, CDR3 length, D gene, V gene, CDR3 DNA, CDR3 protein. The D gene is left open where the match is weak. Clone size is stated in some rows and not others, as once, few, many or a class when expanded.

size: many; J: TRBJ2-3; length: 12; D: -; V: TRBV7-2; DNA: TGTGCCAGCAGCCTCAGGTCAGATACGCAGTATTTT; CDR3: CASSLRSDTQYF
size: -; J: TRBJ2-7; length: 15; D: -; V: TRBV7-6; DNA: TGTGCCAGCAGCTTAGGGGCCTCAGGGAGGGACAAGCAGTACTTC; CDR3: CASSLGASGRDKQYF
size: -; J: TRBJ1-2; length: 15; D: TRBD1; V: TRBV24-1; DNA: TGTGCCACCAGTGATGCAACAGGGGGCGGTTATGGCTACACCTTC; CDR3: CATSDATGGGYGYTF
size: many; J: TRBJ2-1; length: 16; D: TRBD2; V: TRBV15; DNA: TGTGCCACCAGCAGAGAGGCGGGAGGGCCTGGGGGTGAGCAGTTCTTC; CDR3: CATSREAGGPGGEQFF
size: many; J: TRBJ2-7; length: 13; D: -; V: TRBV2; DNA: TGTGCCAGCCTCGGCGACGTGCCCTACGAGCAGTACTTC; CDR3: CASLGDVPYEQYF
size: many; J: TRBJ2-2; length: 12; D: -; V: TRBV29-1; DNA: TGCGTTGGGGGTATAAACACCGGGGAGCTGTTTTTT; CDR3: CVGGINTGELFF
size: few; J: TRBJ1-2; length: 14; D: -; V: TRBV13; DNA: TGTGCCAGCAGCTTACACCCCGGTGTTGAGGGCTACACCTTC; CDR3: CASSLHPGVEGYTF
size: once; J: TRBJ1-6; length: 15; D: -; V: TRBV11-3; DNA: TGTGCCAGCAGCTTGGGGGGGCCCAACCTAAAACCCCTCCACTTT; CDR3: CASSLGGPNLKPLHF
size: many; J: TRBJ1-2; length: 17; D: TRBD1; V: TRBV7-2; DNA: TGTGCCAGCAGCCCCTCCAGGGACAGGGGGTCGAGCTATGGCTACACCTTC; CDR3: CASSPSRDRGSSYGYTF
size: -; J: TRBJ1-1; length: 15; D: -; V: TRBV9; DNA: TGTGCCAGCAGCCCCCATGTTGGCAGGGAGGCTGAAGCTTTCTTT; CDR3: CASSPHVGREAEAFF
size: -; J: TRBJ2-2; length: 16; D: -; V: TRBV6-1; DNA: TGTGCCAGCAGTTGGGACCCAGGGGGGTCCACCGGGGAGCTGTTTTTT; CDR3: CASSWDPGGSTGELFF
size: many; J: TRBJ2-1; length: 15; D: TRBD2; V: TRBV12-3/TRBV12-4; DNA: TGTGCCAGCAGTTTCGGCGGGAGGGCCTACAATGAGCAGTTCTTC; CDR3: CASSFGGRAYNEQFF
size: many; J: TRBJ1-5; length: 12; D: -; V: TRBV5-8; DNA: TGTGCCAGCAGCTTGGACGGTCAGCCCCAGCATTTT; CDR3: CASSLDGQPQHF
size: many; J: TRBJ1-2; length: 15; D: -; V: TRBV16; DNA: TGTGCCAGCAGCCCCCAACCCGGCCCGGGGCATGGCTACACCTTC; CDR3: CASSPQPGPGHGYTF
size: many; J: TRBJ2-2; length: 17; D: TRBD2; V: TRBV9; DNA: TGTGCCAGCAGCGTCCAGGGACTAGCCTCTACCTCCGGGGAGCTGTTTTTT; CDR3: CASSVQGLASTSGELFF
size: -; J: TRBJ1-2; length: 13; D: -; V: TRBV6-1; DNA: TGTGCCAGCAGTGGAGGGGTGGGCTATGGCTACACCTTC; CDR3: CASSGGVGYGYTF
size: many; J: TRBJ1-6; length: 15; D: TRBD1; V: TRBV5-6; DNA: TGTGCCAGCAGCTCCTTGGACAGGGATAATTCACCCCTCCACTTT; CDR3: CASSSLDRDNSPLHF
size: many; J: TRBJ2-3; length: 15; D: -; V: TRBV19; DNA: TGTGCCAGTAGTATAGGAACAGGGTTCACAGATACGCAGTATTTT; CDR3: CASSIGTGFTDTQYF
size: -; J: TRBJ1-1; length: 14; D: -; V: TRBV28; DNA: TGTGCCAGCAGTCGTCCGGGACACAACACTGAAGCTTTCTTT; CDR3: CASSRPGHNTEAFF
size: -; J: TRBJ2-7; length: 14; D: TRBD1; V: TRBV15; DNA: TGTGCCACCAGCAGAGCAATGACAGGGTACGAGCAGTACTTC; CDR3: CATSRAMTGYEQYF
size: -; J: TRBJ1-2; length: 14; D: -; V: TRBV28; DNA: TGTGCCAGCAGTTTTGGAAGGGAACTATATGGCTACACCTTC; CDR3: CASSFGRELYGYTF
size: -; J: TRBJ1-1; length: 11; D: -; V: TRBV30; DNA: TGTGCCTGGAGTGGAGTATCGTTAGCTTTCTTT; CDR3: CAWSGVSLAFF
size: many; J: TRBJ2-5; length: 15; D: -; V: TRBV7-2; DNA: TGTGCCAGCAGCTTGTATCGGAACGCCAAGGAGACCCAGTACTTC; CDR3: CASSLYRNAKETQYF
size: many; J: TRBJ1-6; length: 13; D: TRBD1; V: TRBV15; DNA: TGTGCCACAAACCGGGACAGGAATTCACCCCTCCACTTT; CDR3: CATNRDRNSPLHF
size: many; J: TRBJ2-2; length: 18; D: TRBD2; V: TRBV11-2; DNA: TGTGCCAGCAGCTCAGGGGTCGGGACTAGCGGGTGGAACGCGGAGCTGTTTTTT; CDR3: CASSSGVGTSGWNAELFF
size: many; J: TRBJ2-1; length: 14; D: TRBD1; V: TRBV20-1; DNA: TGCAGTGTACCTCGGACAGGGGGGGACAATGAGCAGTTCTTC; CDR3: CSVPRTGGDNEQFF
size: -; J: TRBJ2-2; length: 14; D: -; V: TRBV5-5; DNA: TGTGCCAGCAGCTTGGCAGCGAACACCGGGGAGCTGCTTTTT; CDR3: CASSLAANTGELLF
size: few; J: TRBJ2-1; length: 17; D: -; V: TRBV19; DNA: TGTGCCAGTAGTATTCGGTTTTTAAGGTTAGATTACAATGAGCAGTCCTTC; CDR3: CASSIRFLRLDYNEQSF
size: many; J: TRBJ2-2; length: 14; D: TRBD2; V: TRBV29-1; DNA: TGCAGCGTGGGGACTAGTTCGGGCACCGGGGAGCTGTTTTTT; CDR3: CSVGTSSGTGELFF
size: many; J: TRBJ2-3; length: 14; D: -; V: TRBV7-9; DNA: TGTGCCAGCAGCTCCCTAACAGGCACAGATACGCAGTATTTT; CDR3: CASSSLTGTDTQYF
size: -; J: TRBJ1-4; length: 15; D: TRBD1; V: TRBV9; DNA: TGTGCCAGCAACAGGGACAGTGCCTACAATGAAAAACTGTTTTTT; CDR3: CASNRDSAYNEKLFF
size: -; J: TRBJ2-3; length: 14; D: TRBD2; V: TRBV29-1; DNA: TGCAGACCTGGACTAGCGACGCGGACAGATACGCAGTATTTT; CDR3: CRPGLATRTDTQYF
size: few; J: TRBJ2-2; length: 13; D: -; V: TRBV20-1; DNA: TGCAGTGCTAGAGGAGGGAACGCCGGGGAGCTGTTTTTT; CDR3: CSARGGNAGELFF
size: -; J: TRBJ2-3; length: 16; D: TRBD2; V: TRBV20-1; DNA: TGCAGTGCTAGGCATGGGGGGGACCCCTACACAGATACGCAGTATTTT; CDR3: CSARHGGDPYTDTQYF
size: many; J: TRBJ2-7; length: 13; D: TRBD2; V: TRBV6-5; DNA: TGTGCCAGCGCCTCTAGCGGGAGCCTCGAGCAGTACTTC; CDR3: CASASSGSLEQYF
size: many; J: TRBJ2-2; length: 15; D: TRBD1; V: TRBV7-8; DNA: TGTGCCAGCAGCTTAACGACAGGGTGGGCCGGGGAGCTGTTTTTT; CDR3: CASSLTTGWAGELFF
size: many; J: TRBJ1-3; length: 13; D: -; V: TRBV28; DNA: TGTGCCAGCAGCGTGATCTCTGGAAACACCATATATTTT; CDR3: CASSVISGNTIYF
size: -; J: TRBJ2-1; length: 15; D: TRBD1; V: TRBV9; DNA: TGTGCCAGCAGTGGAGGACAGGGGGGCTACGATGAGCAGTTCTTC; CDR3: CASSGGQGGYDEQFF
size: many; J: TRBJ2-1; length: 15; D: TRBD1; V: TRBV7-2; DNA: TGTGCCAGCAGCCCCACGGGACAGCCCGGCAATGAGCAGTTCTTC; CDR3: CASSPTGQPGNEQFF
size: many; J: TRBJ2-7; length: 14; D: TRBD1; V: TRBV9; DNA: TGTGCCAGCACCCGGGACAGGGAATTTTACGAGCAGTACTTC; CDR3: CASTRDREFYEQYF
size: -; J: TRBJ2-7; length: 14; D: TRBD2; V: TRBV20-1; DNA: TGCGGTGCTAGTATCCTAGCGGGAGTCTTCGAGCAGTACTTC; CDR3: CGASILAGVFEQYF
size: many; J: TRBJ2-5; length: 18; D: -; V: TRBV19; DNA: TGTGCCAGTAGTATGGTGGGCGGGAAAGTTGTAGGGCAAGAGACCCAGTACTTC; CDR3: CASSMVGGKVVGQETQYF
size: few; J: TRBJ2-1; length: 13; D: TRBD2; V: TRBV12-3/TRBV12-4; DNA: TGTGCCAGCACGCTAGCGGGAGTAAATGAGCGGTTCTTC; CDR3: CASTLAGVNERFF
size: many; J: TRBJ2-1; length: 14; D: -; V: TRBV20-1; DNA: TGCAGTGCTGGAAGGGCCCAGGCCCACAATGAGCAGTTCTTC; CDR3: CSAGRAQAHNEQFF
size: many; J: TRBJ2-3; length: 14; D: -; V: TRBV10-3; DNA: TGTGCCATCAGTGTAAGTCAGAACACAGATACGCAGTATTTT; CDR3: CAISVSQNTDTQYF
size: -; J: TRBJ1-2; length: 15; D: TRBD1; V: TRBV5-1; DNA: TGCGGCAGCAGCTCCCGGACAGGGGCAAGGGCGGGCTACACCTTC; CDR3: CGSSSRTGARAGYTF
size: many; J: TRBJ2-3; length: 15; D: -; V: TRBV12-3/TRBV12-4; DNA: TGTGCCAGCAGTTTACTCCAGGCGGATGCAGATACGCAGTATTTT; CDR3: CASSLLQADADTQYF